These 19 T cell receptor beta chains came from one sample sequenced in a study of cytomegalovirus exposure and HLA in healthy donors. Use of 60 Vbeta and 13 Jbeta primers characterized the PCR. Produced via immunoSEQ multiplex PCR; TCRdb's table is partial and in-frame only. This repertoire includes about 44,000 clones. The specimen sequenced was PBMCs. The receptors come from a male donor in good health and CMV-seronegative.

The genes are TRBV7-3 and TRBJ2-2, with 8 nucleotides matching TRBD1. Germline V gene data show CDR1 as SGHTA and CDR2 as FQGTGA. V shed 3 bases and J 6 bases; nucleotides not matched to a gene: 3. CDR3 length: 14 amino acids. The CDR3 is CASSFLTGAGELFF. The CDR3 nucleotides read TGTGCCAGCAGCTTTTTGACAGGGGCCGGGGAGCTGTTTTTT.

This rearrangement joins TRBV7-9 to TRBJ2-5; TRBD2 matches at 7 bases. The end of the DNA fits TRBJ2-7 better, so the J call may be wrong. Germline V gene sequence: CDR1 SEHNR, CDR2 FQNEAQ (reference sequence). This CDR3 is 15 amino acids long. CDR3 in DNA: TGTGCCAGCAGCTCTCCCACTAGCGCCGGGAACGAGCAGTACTTC. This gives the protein CASSSPTSAGNEQYF.

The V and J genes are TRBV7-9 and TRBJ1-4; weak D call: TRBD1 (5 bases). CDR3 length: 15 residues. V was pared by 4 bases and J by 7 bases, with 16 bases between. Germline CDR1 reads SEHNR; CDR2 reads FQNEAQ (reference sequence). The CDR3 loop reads CASSSDRDGGEKLFF. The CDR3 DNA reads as TGTGCCAGCAGCTCCGACCGCGACGGGGGTGAAAAACTGTTTTTT.

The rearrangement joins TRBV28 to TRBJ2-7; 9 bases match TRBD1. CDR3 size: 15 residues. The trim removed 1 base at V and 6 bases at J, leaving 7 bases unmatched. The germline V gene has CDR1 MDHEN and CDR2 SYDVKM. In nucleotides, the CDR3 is TGTGCCAGCAGTTTATCACGGACAGGGGTCCGCGAGCAGTACTTC. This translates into CASSLSRTGVREQYF.

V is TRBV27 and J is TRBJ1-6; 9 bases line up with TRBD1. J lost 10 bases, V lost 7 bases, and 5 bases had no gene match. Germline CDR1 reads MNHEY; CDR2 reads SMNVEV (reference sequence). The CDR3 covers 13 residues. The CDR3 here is CASTGTGQSPLHF. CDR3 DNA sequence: TGTGCCAGCACCGGGACAGGGCAATCACCCCTCCACTTT.

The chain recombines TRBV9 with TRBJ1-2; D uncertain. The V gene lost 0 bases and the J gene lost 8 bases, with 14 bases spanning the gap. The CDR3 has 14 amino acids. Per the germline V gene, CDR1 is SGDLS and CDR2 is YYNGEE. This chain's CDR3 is CASSVAQSVSGYTF. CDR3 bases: TGTGCCAGCAGCGTAGCCCAGTCAGTGTCAGGCTACACCTTC. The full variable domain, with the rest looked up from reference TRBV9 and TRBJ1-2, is DSGVTQTPKHLITATGQRVTLRCSPRSGDLSVYWYQQSLDQGLQFLIQYYNGEERAKGNILERFSAQQFPDLHSELNLSSLELGDSALYFCASSVAQSVSGYTFGSGTRLTVV.

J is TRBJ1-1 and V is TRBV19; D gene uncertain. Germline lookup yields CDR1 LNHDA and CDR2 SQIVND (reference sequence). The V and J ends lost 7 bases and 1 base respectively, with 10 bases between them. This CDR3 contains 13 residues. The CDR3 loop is CASMGRGNTEAFF. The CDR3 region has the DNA TGTGCCAGTATGGGGAGAGGGAACACTGAAGCTTTCTTT.

The CDR3 reads CASSQRISGSDIQYF. CDR3 coding DNA: TGCGCCAGCAGCCAGCGGATTAGCGGGAGTGACATTCAGTACTTC. V usage is TRBV4-1 and J usage is TRBJ2-4; 9 bases match TRBD2. CDR1 and CDR2 from the germline V gene are MGHRA and YSYEKL. The CDR3 is made up of 15 amino acids. V trimming: 3 bases; J trimming: 8 bases; junction bases outside the gene matches: 8.

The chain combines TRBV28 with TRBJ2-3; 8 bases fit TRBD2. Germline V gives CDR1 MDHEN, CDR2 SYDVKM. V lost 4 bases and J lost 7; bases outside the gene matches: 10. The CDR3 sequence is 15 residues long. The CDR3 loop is CASSWGLGRANTQYF. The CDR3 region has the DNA TGTGCCAGCAGTTGGGGACTAGGCAGGGCGAATACGCAGTATTTT.

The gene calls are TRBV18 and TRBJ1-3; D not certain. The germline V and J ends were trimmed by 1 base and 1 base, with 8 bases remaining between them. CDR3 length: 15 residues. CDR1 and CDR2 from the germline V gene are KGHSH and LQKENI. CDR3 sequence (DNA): TGTGCCAGCTCACCACAGGAGGCTTCTGGAAACACCATATATTTT. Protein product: CASSPQEASGNTIYF.

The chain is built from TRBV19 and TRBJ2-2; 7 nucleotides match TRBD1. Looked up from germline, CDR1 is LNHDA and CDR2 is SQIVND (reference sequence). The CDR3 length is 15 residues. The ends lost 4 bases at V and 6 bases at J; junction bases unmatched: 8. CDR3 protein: CASSTGRGIAGELFF. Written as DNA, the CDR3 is TGTGCCAGTAGTACGGGCAGGGGGATTGCCGGGGAGCTGTTTTTT.

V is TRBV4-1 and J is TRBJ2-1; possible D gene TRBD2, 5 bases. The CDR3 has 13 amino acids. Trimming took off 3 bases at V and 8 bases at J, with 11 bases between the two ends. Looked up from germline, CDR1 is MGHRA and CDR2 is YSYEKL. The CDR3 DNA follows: TGCGCCAGCAGCCAGAGGACTCTCTATGAGCAGTTCTTC. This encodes CASSQRTLYEQFF.

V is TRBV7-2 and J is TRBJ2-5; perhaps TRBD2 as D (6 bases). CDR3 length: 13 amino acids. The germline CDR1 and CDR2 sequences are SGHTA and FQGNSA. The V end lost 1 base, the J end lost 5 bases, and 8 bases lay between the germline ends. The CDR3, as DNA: TGTGCCAGCAGCTTAGTTGGGGGGGAGACCCAGTACTTC. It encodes CASSLVGGETQYF.

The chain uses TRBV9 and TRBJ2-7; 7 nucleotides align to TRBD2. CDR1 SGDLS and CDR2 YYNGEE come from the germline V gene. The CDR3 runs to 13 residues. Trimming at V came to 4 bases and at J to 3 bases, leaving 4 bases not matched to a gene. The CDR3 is CASSPGTNYEQYF. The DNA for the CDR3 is TGTGCCAGCAGCCCCGGGACTAACTACGAGCAGTACTTC.

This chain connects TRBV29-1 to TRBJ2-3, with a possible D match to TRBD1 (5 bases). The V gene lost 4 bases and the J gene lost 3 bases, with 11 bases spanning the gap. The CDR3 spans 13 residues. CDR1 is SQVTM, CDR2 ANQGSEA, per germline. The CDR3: CSVGPGRTDTQYF. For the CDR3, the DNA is TGCAGCGTTGGGCCAGGGCGGACAGATACGCAGTATTTT.

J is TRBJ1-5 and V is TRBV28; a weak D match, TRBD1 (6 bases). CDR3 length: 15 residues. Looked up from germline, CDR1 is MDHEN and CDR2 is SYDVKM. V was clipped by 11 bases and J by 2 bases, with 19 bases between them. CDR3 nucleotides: TGTGCCGTAAGATCAGGGGTGGTCGGCAATCAGCCCCAGCATTTT. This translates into CAVRSGVVGNQPQHF.

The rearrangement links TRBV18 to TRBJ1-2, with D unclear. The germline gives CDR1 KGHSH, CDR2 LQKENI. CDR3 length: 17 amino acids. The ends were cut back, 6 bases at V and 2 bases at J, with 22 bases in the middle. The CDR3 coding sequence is TGTGCCAGCTCTCTAGAGGTCTCCGGGATGGGCAACTATGGCTACACCTTC. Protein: CASSLEVSGMGNYGYTF.

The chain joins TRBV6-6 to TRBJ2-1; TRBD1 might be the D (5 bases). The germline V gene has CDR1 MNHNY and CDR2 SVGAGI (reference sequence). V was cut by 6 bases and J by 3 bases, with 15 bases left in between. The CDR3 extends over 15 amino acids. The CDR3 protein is CASRLGPGNYNEQFF. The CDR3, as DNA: TGTGCCAGCAGGCTCGGACCAGGGAACTACAATGAGCAGTTCTTC.

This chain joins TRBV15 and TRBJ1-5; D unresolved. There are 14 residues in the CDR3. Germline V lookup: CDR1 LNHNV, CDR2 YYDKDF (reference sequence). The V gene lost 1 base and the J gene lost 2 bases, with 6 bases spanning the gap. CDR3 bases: TGTGCCACCAGCAGAGGAGCCGGCAATCAGCCCCAGCATTTT. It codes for CATSRGAGNQPQHF. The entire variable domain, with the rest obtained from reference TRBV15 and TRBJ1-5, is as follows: DAMVIQNPRYQVTQFGKPVTLSCSQTLNHNVMYWYQQKSSQAPKLLFHYYDKDFNNEADTPDNFQSRRPNTSFCFLDIRSPGLGDTAMYLCATSRGAGNQPQHFGDGTRLSIL.